Listed below are T cell receptor beta chains from one sample, sequenced in a study of CD4 T cells in relation to SARS-CoV-2 and coronaviruses. Measured with immunoSEQ multiplex PCR; TCRdb has only the in-frame clones, and not every one. The sample has 35,000 to 45,000 clones; more than 75% are singletons. The sample consisted of memory CD4+ T cells from PBMCs. All receptors come from an adult with COVID-19. CDR3s include the opening cysteine and the closing phenylalanine or tryptophan. The D gene is left open where the match is weak. Clone size is not always given. Where it is, it says once, few, many or a class for expanded clones.

once | TRBJ2-2 | NA | TRBV3-1/TRBV3-2 | TGTGCCAGCAGCCCCCCAGGGGGGCAAGGCGGGGAGCTGTTTTTT | CASSPPGGQGGELFF
NA | TRBJ2-2 | TRBD2 | TRBV5-4 | TGTGCCAGCAGCCCGGACGGGGGGTTCGGTCGCACCGGGGAGCTGTTTTTT | CASSPDGGFGRTGELFF
NA | TRBJ1-2 | TRBD1 | TRBV29-1 | TGCAGCGTGCGTACAGGGGCCCCCCACCTCGGCTACACCTTC | CSVRTGAPHLGYTF
NA | TRBJ1-3 | TRBD1 | TRBV28 | TGTGCCAGCTTATACAGGGGCGCTACATCTGGAAACACCATATATTTT | CASLYRGATSGNTIYF
NA | TRBJ2-4 | NA | TRBV11-2 | TGTGCCAGCAGCTTAGAGTGGCGGGCCATTCAGTACTTC | CASSLEWRAIQYF
NA | TRBJ2-7 | NA | TRBV28 | TGTGCCAGCAGTGAGGACAGTCTCGGAGCTTTTGGGCAGTACTTC | CASSEDSLGAFGQYF
NA | TRBJ1-2 | NA | TRBV9 | TGTGCCAGCAGCGGGGGGGGACAAGGCAATTATGGCTACACCTTC | CASSGGGQGNYGYTF
NA | TRBJ2-7 | NA | TRBV20-1 | TGCAGTGGAGAGGTCTCCTACGAGCAGTACTTC | CSGEVSYEQYF
NA | TRBJ2-7 | NA | TRBV7-9 | TGTGCCAGCAGCCGCATGGGGACAACCTACGAGCAGTACTTC | CASSRMGTTYEQYF
NA | TRBJ2-3 | NA | TRBV11-3 | TGTGCCAGCAGACAAACTGGACAGAACACAGATACGCAGTATTTT | CASRQTGQNTDTQYF
NA | TRBJ1-6 | NA | TRBV7-9 | TGTGCCAGCACCTCGGGAACGTTCTCCTATAATTCACCCCTCCACTTT | CASTSGTFSYNSPLHF
NA | TRBJ1-4 | TRBD1 | TRBV28 | TGTGCCATCTCTCCGGGACAGAGAAATGAAAAACTGTTTTTT | CAISPGQRNEKLFF
NA | TRBJ1-3 | NA | TRBV30 | TGTGCCCAATGGGACAATGGGGACACCATATATTTT | CAQWDNGDTIYF
NA | TRBJ1-2 | NA | TRBV29-1 | TGCAGCGTTGTCGGTCTGGGGCTATACTATGGCTACACCTTC | CSVVGLGLYYGYTF
NA | TRBJ2-2 | NA | TRBV5-1 | TGCGCCAGCAGCTTGCAGGGTGTCGGCACCGGGGAGCTGTTTTTT | CASSLQGVGTGELFF
NA | TRBJ2-1 | NA | TRBV10-3 | TGTGCCGGGAGTCCGGACAGATCCAATGAGCAGTTCTTC | CAGSPDRSNEQFF
NA | TRBJ1-4 | NA | TRBV27 | TGTGCCAGCAGTTTAATCGGCTTCACAGAAAATGAAAAACTGTTTTTT | CASSLIGFTENEKLFF
NA | TRBJ2-2 | NA | TRBV28 | TGTGCCAGCAGGCTCGGGGGGCTAAACACCGGGGAGCTGTTTTTT | CASRLGGLNTGELFF
NA | TRBJ2-7 | TRBD1 | TRBV7-2 | TGTGCCAGCAATGGACAGGGGCGGTCCTACGAGCAGTACTTC | CASNGQGRSYEQYF
NA | TRBJ1-5 | NA | TRBV6-5 | TGTGCCAGCAGTAACCCGGATAGCAATCAGCCCCAGCATTTT | CASSNPDSNQPQHF
NA | TRBJ2-3 | NA | TRBV7-8 | TGTGCCAGCAGCTTAGCGCTGTCAGGGAAAGATACGCAGTATTTT | CASSLALSGKDTQYF
NA | TRBJ1-2 | NA | TRBV7-9 | TGTGCCAGCAGCTTCGGAGGGTCGTATGGCTACACCTTC | CASSFGGSYGYTF
NA | TRBJ2-1 | TRBD2 | TRBV7-9 | TGTGCCAGCAGCTTAGTAATAGCGGGGGGCTATTACAATGAGCAGTTCTTC | CASSLVIAGGYYNEQFF
NA | TRBJ2-2 | NA | TRBV5-8 | TGTGCCAGCAGCCAAGGGGATAGGAGGACCGGGGAGCTGTTTTTT | CASSQGDRRTGELFF
NA | TRBJ2-5 | TRBD1 | TRBV3-1/TRBV3-2 | TGTGCCAGCAGACAGTCCGGGACAGGGTCAGAGACCCAGTACTTC | CASRQSGTGSETQYF
NA | TRBJ1-2 | NA | TRBV30 | TGTGCCTGGAGTGTCGGGGTCAACTATGGCTACACCTTC | CAWSVGVNYGYTF